This T cell receptor beta chain was profiled in a study of T cell responses to AZD1222 COVID-19 vaccine. As concerns this clone: The antigen remains unidentified.

Study-level findings and limits: Vaccine-associated CD4 TCRs ranged over spike, dominating at 160-218 and 743-854.

The CDR3 loop spans 14 amino acids. From germline, CDR1 is MNHEY and CDR2 SMNVEV (reference sequence). V shed 7 bases and J shed 7 bases, with 19 bases lying between them. The assay was immunoSEQ multiplex PCR, and TCRdb's table has in-frame clones only and misses some. The sample carries about 160,000 clones, around 90% recorded once. The clonotype originates from an adult in good health. J is TRBJ1-2 and V is TRBV27, with D possibly TRBD1 on 5 matching bases. Here the sequenced sample was peripheral blood, taken on day 0 of MenACWY control vaccination. CDR3 sequence (DNA): TGTGCCAGCACACCCTCCCGGACAACTGGTGGCTACACCTTC. Encoded protein: CASTPSRTTGGYTF.